These T cell receptor beta chains were read from a single sample in a study of shared clonotypes between healthy human individuals. Produced via immunoSEQ multiplex PCR; TCRdb's table is partial and in-frame only. The data show approximately 1,500,000 clones, 95% to 99% seen once. The sequenced sample was naive CD4+ T cells sorted from blood. These receptors were collected from a man younger than 45 in good health. The CDR3 runs from the conserved cysteine through the conserved F or W. Fields, in order: clone size, D gene, J gene, CDR3 length, V gene, CDR3 DNA, CDR3 protein. A D gene is named only where the DNA matches it firmly. Expanded clones are given a class, and other clones once, few, many or no size at all.

abundance: once
d_gene: NA
j_gene: TRBJ2-5
len: 12
v_gene: TRBV7-9
CDR3nt: TGTGCCAGCAGCGCGTACCAAGAGACCCAGTACTTC
CDR3aa: CASSAYQETQYF

abundance: NA
d_gene: NA
j_gene: TRBJ2-5
len: 13
v_gene: TRBV29-1
CDR3nt: TGCAGCGTTTCTACAGGGCCCCCAGAGACCCAGTACTTC
CDR3aa: CSVSTGPPETQYF

abundance: NA
d_gene: TRBD2
j_gene: TRBJ2-3
len: 17
v_gene: TRBV19
CDR3nt: TGTGCCAGTAGTACTACCGGGACTAGCGGGGAAACAGATACGCAGTATTTT
CDR3aa: CASSTTGTSGETDTQYF

abundance: NA
d_gene: TRBD2
j_gene: TRBJ2-7
len: 16
v_gene: TRBV4-3
CDR3nt: TGCGCCAGCAGCCGAGGAGGGAGTAGCGGGAGAGCGGAGCAGTACTTC
CDR3aa: CASSRGGSSGRAEQYF

abundance: NA
d_gene: NA
j_gene: TRBJ1-2
len: 16
v_gene: TRBV28
CDR3nt: TGTGCCAGCAGCGCCCCTCTTTCGCCCTCCAACTATGGCTACACCTTC
CDR3aa: CASSAPLSPSNYGYTF

abundance: NA
d_gene: TRBD1
j_gene: TRBJ2-5
len: 15
v_gene: TRBV7-2
CDR3nt: TGTGCCAGCAGCTTAGGAGGGACAGGGGAAGAGACCCAGTACTTC
CDR3aa: CASSLGGTGEETQYF

abundance: NA
d_gene: TRBD1
j_gene: TRBJ2-7
len: 15
v_gene: TRBV10-1
CDR3nt: TGCGCCAGCAGTGAGCCCGGGACAGGGCAATACGAGCAGTACTTC
CDR3aa: CASSEPGTGQYEQYF

abundance: NA
d_gene: NA
j_gene: TRBJ1-5
len: 15
v_gene: TRBV29-1
CDR3nt: TGCAGCGTAGCAGAAAGGGGCCACCTCAATCAGCCCCAGCATTTT
CDR3aa: CSVAERGHLNQPQHF

abundance: NA
d_gene: TRBD2
j_gene: TRBJ2-1
len: 16
v_gene: TRBV25-1
CDR3nt: TGTGCCAGCAGTGCCCGAGGTAGCGGGAAGAACAATGAGCAGTTCTTC
CDR3aa: CASSARGSGKNNEQFF

abundance: NA
d_gene: NA
j_gene: TRBJ2-5
len: 13
v_gene: TRBV15
CDR3nt: TGTGCCACCAGCAGTGGTCCGCAAGAGACCCAGTACTTC
CDR3aa: CATSSGPQETQYF

abundance: NA
d_gene: NA
j_gene: TRBJ1-1
len: 13
v_gene: TRBV2
CDR3nt: TGTGCCAGCAAGGCCACCAGGAACACTGAAGCTTTCTTT
CDR3aa: CASKATRNTEAFF

abundance: once
d_gene: TRBD1
j_gene: TRBJ2-7
len: 14
v_gene: TRBV7-6
CDR3nt: TGTGCCAGCAGCCCCCGGACAGGGATCCACGAGCAGTACTTC
CDR3aa: CASSPRTGIHEQYF

abundance: NA
d_gene: NA
j_gene: TRBJ2-5
len: 15
v_gene: TRBV9
CDR3nt: TGTGCCAGCAGCCTCCGACTAGGAGCACAAGAGACCCAGTACTTC
CDR3aa: CASSLRLGAQETQYF

abundance: NA
d_gene: NA
j_gene: TRBJ2-2
len: 15
v_gene: TRBV19
CDR3nt: TGTGCCAGTAGGGACCCCGGGGGAGTCACCGGGGAGCTGTTTTTT
CDR3aa: CASRDPGGVTGELFF

abundance: NA
d_gene: TRBD1
j_gene: TRBJ1-2
len: 15
v_gene: TRBV18
CDR3nt: TGTGCCAGCTCCCAACGGGACAGAGCTAACTATGGCTACACCTTC
CDR3aa: CASSQRDRANYGYTF

abundance: NA
d_gene: NA
j_gene: TRBJ1-2
len: 15
v_gene: TRBV5-1
CDR3nt: TGCGCCAGCAGCTTGTCTCAATTGCGTGAGCATGGCTACACCTTC
CDR3aa: CASSLSQLREHGYTF

abundance: NA
d_gene: TRBD2
j_gene: TRBJ2-1
len: 14
v_gene: TRBV28
CDR3nt: TGTGCCAGCAGTTTTGCGGGAGGGCGCAATGAGCAGTTCTTC
CDR3aa: CASSFAGGRNEQFF

abundance: once
d_gene: NA
j_gene: TRBJ2-7
len: 13
v_gene: TRBV15
CDR3nt: TGTGCCACCAGCAGAGGTAACTCCCACGAGCAGTACTTC
CDR3aa: CATSRGNSHEQYF

abundance: once
d_gene: TRBD1
j_gene: TRBJ1-1
len: 16
v_gene: TRBV15
CDR3nt: TGTGCCACCAGCAGAGGAAGACAGGGGAGGAACACTGAAGCTTTCTTT
CDR3aa: CATSRGRQGRNTEAFF

abundance: NA
d_gene: NA
j_gene: TRBJ2-6
len: 17
v_gene: TRBV15
CDR3nt: TGTGCCACCAGCCCGGGGCCACCGAGGCTGGGGGCCAACGTCCTGACTTTC
CDR3aa: CATSPGPPRLGANVLTF

abundance: NA
d_gene: NA
j_gene: TRBJ2-7
len: 14
v_gene: TRBV9
CDR3nt: TGTGCCAGCAGCGTAGATTACAGAGCCTACGAGCAGTACTTC
CDR3aa: CASSVDYRAYEQYF

abundance: NA
d_gene: TRBD2
j_gene: TRBJ2-3
len: 17
v_gene: TRBV28
CDR3nt: TGTGCCAGCAGCCCCATAAGACTAGCGGGACACACAGATACGCAGTATTTT
CDR3aa: CASSPIRLAGHTDTQYF

abundance: NA
d_gene: NA
j_gene: TRBJ1-2
len: 13
v_gene: TRBV14
CDR3nt: TGTGCCAGCAGCCAAGTAATGACTCATGGCTACACCTTC
CDR3aa: CASSQVMTHGYTF

abundance: NA
d_gene: NA
j_gene: TRBJ1-2
len: 13
v_gene: TRBV7-3
CDR3nt: TGTGCCAGCAGCTTAGAGACAGGCTATGGCTACACCTTC
CDR3aa: CASSLETGYGYTF

abundance: NA
d_gene: NA
j_gene: TRBJ2-7
len: 15
v_gene: TRBV11-2
CDR3nt: TGTGCCAGCAGCTTACAAGGGTTAAGGTCCTACGAGCAGTACTTC
CDR3aa: CASSLQGLRSYEQYF

abundance: NA
d_gene: NA
j_gene: TRBJ1-2
len: 13
v_gene: TRBV14
CDR3nt: TGTGCCAGCAGCCAAGGTCTGGTGGATGGCTACACCTTC
CDR3aa: CASSQGLVDGYTF

abundance: NA
d_gene: TRBD2
j_gene: TRBJ2-3
len: 15
v_gene: TRBV5-1
CDR3nt: TGCGCCAGCAGCTCTTTAGCGGGCGGTACAGATACGCAGTATTTT
CDR3aa: CASSSLAGGTDTQYF

abundance: NA
d_gene: TRBD1
j_gene: TRBJ2-2
len: 14
v_gene: TRBV7-7
CDR3nt: TGTGCCAGCCGCCGGGACAGGAACACCGGGGAGCTGTTTTTT
CDR3aa: CASRRDRNTGELFF

abundance: NA
d_gene: TRBD1
j_gene: TRBJ2-7
len: 18
v_gene: TRBV5-5
CDR3nt: TGTGCCAGCAGCTTGGTTTCGGGTTGGGACAGGGCCTCCTACGAGCAGTACTTC
CDR3aa: CASSLVSGWDRASYEQYF

abundance: NA
d_gene: NA
j_gene: TRBJ1-2
len: 11
v_gene: TRBV28
CDR3nt: TGTGCCAGCATGACGGCCTATGGCTACACCTTC
CDR3aa: CASMTAYGYTF

abundance: NA
d_gene: TRBD2
j_gene: TRBJ2-7
len: 17
v_gene: TRBV18
CDR3nt: TGTGCCAGCCGAAGCACTAGCGGCCTTACAAGCTCCTACGAGCAGTACTTC
CDR3aa: CASRSTSGLTSSYEQYF

abundance: NA
d_gene: NA
j_gene: TRBJ2-5
len: 17
v_gene: TRBV14
CDR3nt: TGTGCCAGCAGCCAAGGTCGGGGGGCCTGGGATGAAGAGACCCAGTACTTC
CDR3aa: CASSQGRGAWDEETQYF

abundance: NA
d_gene: TRBD1
j_gene: TRBJ2-7
len: 15
v_gene: TRBV4-2
CDR3nt: TGTGCCAGCAGCCTTTGGACAGGGGTCAACTACGAGCAGTACTTC
CDR3aa: CASSLWTGVNYEQYF

abundance: NA
d_gene: TRBD2
j_gene: TRBJ2-2
len: 16
v_gene: TRBV6-4
CDR3nt: TGTGCCAGCAGTCGGACTAGCGGGGGTAACACCGGGGAGCTGTTTTTT
CDR3aa: CASSRTSGGNTGELFF

abundance: once
d_gene: NA
j_gene: TRBJ2-1
len: 17
v_gene: TRBV18
CDR3nt: TGTGCCAGCTCACCGGTTGGGAGTCCCCTCCTTAACAATGAGCAGTTCTTC
CDR3aa: CASSPVGSPLLNNEQFF

abundance: NA
d_gene: NA
j_gene: TRBJ2-1
len: 15
v_gene: TRBV7-6
CDR3nt: TGTGCCAGCAGCTTAGGTATCGATAGTTCGGGTGAGCAGTTCTTC
CDR3aa: CASSLGIDSSGEQFF

abundance: NA
d_gene: TRBD1
j_gene: TRBJ1-4
len: 14
v_gene: TRBV5-4
CDR3nt: TGTGCCAGCAGCCAGACAGGGGCGGGAGAAAAACTGTTTTTT
CDR3aa: CASSQTGAGEKLFF

abundance: NA
d_gene: NA
j_gene: TRBJ1-1
len: 15
v_gene: TRBV11-3
CDR3nt: TGTGCCAGCAGCTTAGGAGGAGCAGCGAACACTGAAGCTTTCTTT
CDR3aa: CASSLGGAANTEAFF

abundance: NA
d_gene: NA
j_gene: TRBJ2-1
len: 14
v_gene: TRBV11-2
CDR3nt: TGTGCCAGCAGCGCATCCCGGCTACCCAATGAGCAGTTCTTC
CDR3aa: CASSASRLPNEQFF

abundance: NA
d_gene: NA
j_gene: TRBJ2-3
len: 16
v_gene: TRBV7-3
CDR3nt: TGTGCCAGCAGCCGACTTGGCGGCCGGAGCACAGATACGCAGTATTTT
CDR3aa: CASSRLGGRSTDTQYF

abundance: NA
d_gene: NA
j_gene: TRBJ2-2
len: 18
v_gene: TRBV14
CDR3nt: TGTGCCAGCAGCCGAACTATAAGAACAGTTGCGAACACCGGGGAGCTGTTTTTT
CDR3aa: CASSRTIRTVANTGELFF

abundance: NA
d_gene: NA
j_gene: TRBJ2-7
len: 14
v_gene: TRBV2
CDR3nt: TGTGCCAGCAGTGACACCGGGATCTATTACGAGCAGTACTTC
CDR3aa: CASSDTGIYYEQYF

abundance: NA
d_gene: NA
j_gene: TRBJ2-2
len: 14
v_gene: TRBV9
CDR3nt: TGTGCCAGCAGCGTCCGATTGAACACCGGGGAGCTGTTTTTT
CDR3aa: CASSVRLNTGELFF

abundance: NA
d_gene: NA
j_gene: TRBJ2-5
len: 10
v_gene: TRBV20-1
CDR3nt: TGCAGTGCTAGAGTAAAGACCCAGTACTTC
CDR3aa: CSARVKTQYF

abundance: NA
d_gene: NA
j_gene: TRBJ1-2
len: 15
v_gene: TRBV6-6
CDR3nt: TGTGCCAGCAGTTACTCCCCCAGAAGCCCGTTTGGCTACACCTTC
CDR3aa: CASSYSPRSPFGYTF

abundance: NA
d_gene: NA
j_gene: TRBJ2-2
len: 18
v_gene: TRBV13
CDR3nt: TGTGCCAGCAGCTTGGGGCAGGGGTTTATGGGGAACACCGGGGAGCTGTTTTTT
CDR3aa: CASSLGQGFMGNTGELFF

abundance: NA
d_gene: TRBD2
j_gene: TRBJ2-2
len: 16
v_gene: TRBV5-4
CDR3nt: TGTGCCAGCAGCCCAGGGACTAGCGGGAACACCGGGGAGCTGTTTTTT
CDR3aa: CASSPGTSGNTGELFF

abundance: NA
d_gene: TRBD1
j_gene: TRBJ2-7
len: 15
v_gene: TRBV7-2
CDR3nt: TGTGCCAGCAGCTCAGCCGGGACAGGGGTTTACGAGCAGTACTTC
CDR3aa: CASSSAGTGVYEQYF

abundance: NA
d_gene: NA
j_gene: TRBJ1-3
len: 14
v_gene: TRBV19
CDR3nt: TGTGCCAGTAGTCCACCGACCTCTGGAAACACCATATATTTT
CDR3aa: CASSPPTSGNTIYF

abundance: NA
d_gene: TRBD2
j_gene: TRBJ2-3
len: 15
v_gene: TRBV5-1
CDR3nt: TGCGCCAGCAGGTTCCCGGGACTATCGACAGATACGCAGTATTTT
CDR3aa: CASRFPGLSTDTQYF